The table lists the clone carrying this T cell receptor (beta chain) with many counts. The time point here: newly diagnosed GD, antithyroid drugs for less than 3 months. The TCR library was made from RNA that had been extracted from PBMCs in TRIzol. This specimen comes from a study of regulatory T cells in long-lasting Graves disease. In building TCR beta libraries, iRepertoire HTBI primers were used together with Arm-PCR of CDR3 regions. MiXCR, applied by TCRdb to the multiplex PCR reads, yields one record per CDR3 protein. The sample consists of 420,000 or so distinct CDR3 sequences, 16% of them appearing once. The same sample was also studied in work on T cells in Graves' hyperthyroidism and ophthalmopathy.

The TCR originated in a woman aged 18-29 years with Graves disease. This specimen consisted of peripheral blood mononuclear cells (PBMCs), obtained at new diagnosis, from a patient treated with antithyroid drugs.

The CDR3 DNA is TGTGCCATCAGAGGACAGGGGAACAATGAGCAGTTCTTC. Translated, it gives CAIRGQGNNEQFF. The chain couples TRBV10-3 to TRBJ2-1, with TRBD1 identical over 9 bases. Germline V lookup: CDR1 ENHRY, CDR2 SYGVKD. The V gene end was trimmed by 6 bases and the J gene end by 5 bases; junction bases not matched to a gene: 2. The CDR3 has 13 amino acids.